The present TCR beta chain was sequenced within a study of Ad26.COV2.S vaccination and SARS-CoV-2 variants. Points from the study as a whole: Vaccinated and placebo-treated recipients had similar non-spike TCR breadth. Possibly, TCR breadth and depth analyses underestimated total T cell responses. Substantial breadth was reportedly displayed by spike-specific CD8+ and CD4+ T cell responses after vaccination.

The CDR3 has 15 amino acids. Germline V gene lookup returns CDR1 MGHRA and CDR2 YSYEKL. The germline V and J ends were trimmed by 0 bases and 1 base, with 9 bases remaining between them. Turning to this clone: What it recognizes is unknown. Other nucleotide sequences in the sample specify the same CDR3.

Assay used: immunoSEQ multiplex PCR; TCRdb lists only in-frame clones, some missing. The profile shows fewer than 100,000 clones, 82% of them singletons. This sequence joins TRBV4-1 and TRBJ1-2; D unclear. The clonotype originates from a human donor who had recovered from COVID-19. The source was peripheral blood, collected after recovery from COVID-19. Written as DNA, the CDR3 is TGCGCCAGCAGCCAAGATCCACGGGGTAACTATGGCTACACCTTC. Its protein product is CASSQDPRGNYGYTF.